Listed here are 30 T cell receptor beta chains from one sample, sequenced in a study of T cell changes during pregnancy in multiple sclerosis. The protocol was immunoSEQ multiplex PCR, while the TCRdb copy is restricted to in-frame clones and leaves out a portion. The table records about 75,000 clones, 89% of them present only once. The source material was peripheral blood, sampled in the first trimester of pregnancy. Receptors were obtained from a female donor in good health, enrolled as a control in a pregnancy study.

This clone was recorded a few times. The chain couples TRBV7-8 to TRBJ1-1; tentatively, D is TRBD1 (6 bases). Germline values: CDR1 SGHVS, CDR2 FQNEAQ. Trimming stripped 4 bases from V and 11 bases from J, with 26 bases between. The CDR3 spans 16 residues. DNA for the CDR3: TGTGCCAGCAGCTCCCCGGGGGGAGGGGGATCAATCACGGCTTTCTTT. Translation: CASSSPGGGGSITAFF.

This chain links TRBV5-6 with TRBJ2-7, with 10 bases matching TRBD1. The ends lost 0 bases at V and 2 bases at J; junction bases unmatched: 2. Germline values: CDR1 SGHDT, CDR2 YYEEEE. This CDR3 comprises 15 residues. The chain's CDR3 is CASSLVGTGAYEQYF. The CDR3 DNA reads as TGTGCCAGCAGCTTGGTGGGGACAGGGGCCTACGAGCAGTACTTC. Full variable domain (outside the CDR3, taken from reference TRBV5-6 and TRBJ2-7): DAGVTQSPTHLIKTRGQQVTLRCSPKSGHDTVSWYQQALGQGPQFIFQYYEEEERQRGNFPDRFSGHQFPNYSSELNVNALLLGDSALYLCASSLVGTGAYEQYFGPGTRLTVT.

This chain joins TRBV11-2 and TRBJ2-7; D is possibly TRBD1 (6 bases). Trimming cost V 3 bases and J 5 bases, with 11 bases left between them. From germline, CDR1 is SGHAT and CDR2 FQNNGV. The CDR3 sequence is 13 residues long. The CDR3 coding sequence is TGTGCCAGCAGCTTTAACAGGGAGAACGAGCAGTACTTC. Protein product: CASSFNRENEQYF.

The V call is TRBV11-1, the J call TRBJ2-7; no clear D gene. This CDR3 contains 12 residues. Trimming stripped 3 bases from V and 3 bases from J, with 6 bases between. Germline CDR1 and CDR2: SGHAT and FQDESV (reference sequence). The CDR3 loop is CASSFHGYEQYF. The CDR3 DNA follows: TGTGCCAGCAGCTTTCACGGCTACGAGCAGTACTTC. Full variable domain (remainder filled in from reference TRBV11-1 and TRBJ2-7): EAEVAQSPRYKITEKSQAVAFWCDPISGHATLYWYRQILGQGPELLVQFQDESVVDDSQLPKDRFSAERLKGVDSTLKIQPAELGDSAMYLCASSFHGYEQYFGPGTRLTVT.

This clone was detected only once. The CDR3: CASSFGDRASEQYF. CDR3 in DNA: TGCGCCAGCAGCTTCGGGGACAGGGCCTCCGAGCAGTACTTC. The chain uses TRBV5-1 and TRBJ2-7; 9 nucleotides match TRBD1. Germline lookup yields CDR1 SGHRS and CDR2 YFSETQ. V dropped 2 bases and J dropped 6; count of bases not matched to a gene: 6. The length of the CDR3 is 14 residues.

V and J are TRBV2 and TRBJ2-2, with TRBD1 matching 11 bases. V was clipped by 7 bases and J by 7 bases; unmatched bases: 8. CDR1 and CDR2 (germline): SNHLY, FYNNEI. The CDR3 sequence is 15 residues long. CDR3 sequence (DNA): TGTGCCAGCACCCCGGGACAGGGGGGGGGCGGGGAGCTGTTTTTT. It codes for CASTPGQGGGGELFF.

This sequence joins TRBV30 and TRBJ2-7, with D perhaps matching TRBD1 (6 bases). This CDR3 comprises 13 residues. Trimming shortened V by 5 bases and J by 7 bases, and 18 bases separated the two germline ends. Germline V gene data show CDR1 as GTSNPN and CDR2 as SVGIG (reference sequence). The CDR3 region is CAWDEGTPGEQYF. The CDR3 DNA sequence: TGTGCCTGGGACGAGGGGACACCGGGGGAGCAGTACTTC. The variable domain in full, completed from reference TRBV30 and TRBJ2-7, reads SQTIHQWPATLVQPVGSPLSLECTVEGTSNPNLYWYRQAAGRGLQLLFYSVGIGQISSEVPQNLSASRPQDRQFILSSKKLLLSDSGFYLCAWDEGTPGEQYFGPGTRLTVT.

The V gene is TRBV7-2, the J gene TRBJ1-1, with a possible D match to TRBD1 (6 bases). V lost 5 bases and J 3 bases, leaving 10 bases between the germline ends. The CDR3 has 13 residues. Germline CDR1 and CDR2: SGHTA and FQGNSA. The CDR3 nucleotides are TGTGCCAGCAGCCCACACAGGGACACTGAAGCTTTCTTT. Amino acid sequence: CASSPHRDTEAFF.

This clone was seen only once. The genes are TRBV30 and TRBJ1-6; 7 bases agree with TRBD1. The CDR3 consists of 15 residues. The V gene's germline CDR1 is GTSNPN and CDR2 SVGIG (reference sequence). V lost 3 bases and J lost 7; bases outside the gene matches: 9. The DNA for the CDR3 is TGTGCCTGGAGCGCCCGAAGGGGGCTAAATTCACCCCTCCACTTT. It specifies CAWSARRGLNSPLHF.

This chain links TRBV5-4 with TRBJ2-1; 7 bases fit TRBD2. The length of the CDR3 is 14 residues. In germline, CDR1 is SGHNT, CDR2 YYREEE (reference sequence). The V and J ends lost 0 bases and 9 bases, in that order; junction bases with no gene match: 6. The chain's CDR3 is CASSLDAGVPEQFF. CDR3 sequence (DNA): TGTGCCAGCAGCTTGGATGCGGGAGTACCTGAGCAGTTCTTC.

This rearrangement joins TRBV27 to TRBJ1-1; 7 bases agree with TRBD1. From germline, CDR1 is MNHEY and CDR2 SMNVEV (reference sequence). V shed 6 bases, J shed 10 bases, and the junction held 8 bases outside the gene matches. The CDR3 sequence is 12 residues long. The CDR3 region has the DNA TGTGCCAGCAGGACAGGGAAGATGGGAGCTTTCTTT. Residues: CASRTGKMGAFF.

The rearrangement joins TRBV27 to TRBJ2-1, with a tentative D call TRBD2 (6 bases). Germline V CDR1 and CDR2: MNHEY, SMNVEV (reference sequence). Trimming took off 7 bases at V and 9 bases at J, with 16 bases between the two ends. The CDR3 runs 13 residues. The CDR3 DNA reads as TGTGCCAGCATACCTCGGGGGTTTGGTGAGCAGTTCTTC. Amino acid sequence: CASIPRGFGEQFF.

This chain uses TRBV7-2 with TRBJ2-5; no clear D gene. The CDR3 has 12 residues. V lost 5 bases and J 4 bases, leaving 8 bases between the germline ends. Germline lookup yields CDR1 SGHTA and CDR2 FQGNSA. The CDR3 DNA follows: TGTGCCAGCAGCCTACTGAGAGAGACCCAGTACTTC. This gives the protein CASSLLRETQYF.

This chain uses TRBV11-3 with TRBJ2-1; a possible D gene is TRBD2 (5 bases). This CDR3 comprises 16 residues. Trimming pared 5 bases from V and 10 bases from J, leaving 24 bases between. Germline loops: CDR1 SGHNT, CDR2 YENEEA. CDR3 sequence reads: CASSDLKGAPSREQFF. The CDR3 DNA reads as TGTGCCAGCAGCGACCTGAAGGGAGCCCCATCGAGAGAGCAGTTCTTC.

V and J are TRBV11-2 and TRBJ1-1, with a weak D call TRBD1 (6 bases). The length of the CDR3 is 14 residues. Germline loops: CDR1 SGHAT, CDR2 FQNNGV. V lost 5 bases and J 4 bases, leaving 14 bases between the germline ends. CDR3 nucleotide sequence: TGTGCCAGCAGCCTCGGGGGGGGCGGCACTGAAGCTTTCTTT. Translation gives CASSLGGGGTEAFF. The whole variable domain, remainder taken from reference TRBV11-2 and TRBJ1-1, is EAGVAQSPRYKIIEKRQSVAFWCNPISGHATLYWYQQILGQGPKLLIQFQNNGVVDDSQLPKDRFSAERLKGVDSTLKIQPAKLEDSAVYLCASSLGGGGTEAFFGQGTRLTVV.

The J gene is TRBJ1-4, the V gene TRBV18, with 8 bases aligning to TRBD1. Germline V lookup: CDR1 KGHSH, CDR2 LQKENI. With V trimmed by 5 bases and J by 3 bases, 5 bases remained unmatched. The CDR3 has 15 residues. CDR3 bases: TGTGCCAGCTCAAGTTCACAGGGGGCTAATGAAAAACTGTTTTTT. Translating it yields CASSSSQGANEKLFF.

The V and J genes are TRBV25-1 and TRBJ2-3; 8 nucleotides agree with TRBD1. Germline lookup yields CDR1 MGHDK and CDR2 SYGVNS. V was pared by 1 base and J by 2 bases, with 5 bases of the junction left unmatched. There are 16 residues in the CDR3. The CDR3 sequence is CASSELGQDDTDTQYF. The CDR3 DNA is TGTGCCAGCAGTGAATTGGGACAGGACGACACAGATACGCAGTATTTT.

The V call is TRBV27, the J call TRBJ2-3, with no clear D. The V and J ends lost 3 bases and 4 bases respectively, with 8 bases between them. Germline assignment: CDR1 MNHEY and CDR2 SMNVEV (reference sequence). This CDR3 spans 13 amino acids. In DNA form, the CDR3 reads TGTGCCAGCAGTTTGTTAATATCAGATACGCAGTATTTT. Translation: CASSLLISDTQYF.

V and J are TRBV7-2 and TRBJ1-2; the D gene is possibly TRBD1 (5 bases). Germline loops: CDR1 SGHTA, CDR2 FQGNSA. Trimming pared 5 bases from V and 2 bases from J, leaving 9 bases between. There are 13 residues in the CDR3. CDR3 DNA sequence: TGTGCCAGCAGCCTTCAGGGCAACTATGGCTACACCTTC. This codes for CASSLQGNYGYTF.

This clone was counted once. DNA of the CDR3: TGTGCCAGCAGTTTATGGGAGGGGACTGGGGCCAACGTCCTGACTTTC. Its translation: CASSLWEGTGANVLTF. The chain carries TRBV27 and TRBJ2-6; 7 nucleotides agree with TRBD2. J gave up 2 bases and V 1 base, and 2 bases lay outside the gene matches. The germline V gene encodes CDR1 MNHEY and CDR2 SMNVEV (reference sequence). The CDR3 is made up of 16 amino acids.

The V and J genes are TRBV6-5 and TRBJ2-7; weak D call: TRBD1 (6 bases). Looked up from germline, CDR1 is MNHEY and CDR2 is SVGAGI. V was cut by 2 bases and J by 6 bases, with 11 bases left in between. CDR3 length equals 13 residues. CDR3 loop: CASSYTDRSEQYF. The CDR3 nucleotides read TGTGCCAGCAGTTACACCGACAGGTCCGAGCAGTACTTC.

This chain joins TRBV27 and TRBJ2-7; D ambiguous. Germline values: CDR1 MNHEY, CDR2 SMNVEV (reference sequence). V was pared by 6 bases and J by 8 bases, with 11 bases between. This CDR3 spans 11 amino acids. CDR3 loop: CASSSVRKQYF. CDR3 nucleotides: TGTGCCAGCAGCTCCGTCAGAAAGCAGTACTTC.

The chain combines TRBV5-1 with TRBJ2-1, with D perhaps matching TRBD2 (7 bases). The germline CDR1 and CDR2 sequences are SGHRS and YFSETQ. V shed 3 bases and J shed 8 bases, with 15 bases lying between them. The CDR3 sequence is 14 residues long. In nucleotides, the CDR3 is TGCGCCAGCAGCTGGGGAGGGGGAGTTGATGAGCAGTTCTTC. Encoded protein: CASSWGGGVDEQFF.

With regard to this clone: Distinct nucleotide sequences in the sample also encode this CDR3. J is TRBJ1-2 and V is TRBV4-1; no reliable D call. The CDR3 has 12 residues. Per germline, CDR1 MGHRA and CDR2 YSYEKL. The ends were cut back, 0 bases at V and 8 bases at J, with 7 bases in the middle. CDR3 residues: CASSQDRYGYTF. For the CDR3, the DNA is TGCGCCAGCAGCCAAGATCGGTACGGCTACACCTTC.

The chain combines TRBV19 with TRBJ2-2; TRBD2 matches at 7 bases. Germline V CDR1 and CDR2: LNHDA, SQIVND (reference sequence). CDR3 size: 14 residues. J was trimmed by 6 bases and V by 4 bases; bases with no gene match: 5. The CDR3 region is CASSSRGDSGELFF. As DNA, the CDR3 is TGTGCCAGTAGTAGTCGGGGGGATTCCGGGGAGCTGTTTTTT.

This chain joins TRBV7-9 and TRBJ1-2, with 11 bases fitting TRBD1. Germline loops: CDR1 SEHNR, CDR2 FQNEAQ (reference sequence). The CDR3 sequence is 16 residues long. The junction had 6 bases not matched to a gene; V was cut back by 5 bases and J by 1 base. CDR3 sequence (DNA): TGTGCCAGCAGCCCCGCCGGGACAGGGGGTAACTATGGCTACACCTTC. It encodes CASSPAGTGGNYGYTF. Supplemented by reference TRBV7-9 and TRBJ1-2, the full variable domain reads DTGVSQNPRHKITKRGQNVTFRCDPISEHNRLYWYRQTLGQGPEFLTYFQNEAQLEKSRLLSDRFSAERPKGSFSTLEIQRTEQGDSAMYLCASSPAGTGGNYGYTFGSGTRLTVV.

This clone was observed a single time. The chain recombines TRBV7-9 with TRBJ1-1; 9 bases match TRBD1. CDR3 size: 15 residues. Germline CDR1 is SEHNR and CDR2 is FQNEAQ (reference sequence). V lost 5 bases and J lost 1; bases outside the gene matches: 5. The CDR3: CASSPWTGENTEAFF. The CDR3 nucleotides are TGTGCCAGCAGCCCCTGGACAGGGGAGAACACTGAAGCTTTCTTT. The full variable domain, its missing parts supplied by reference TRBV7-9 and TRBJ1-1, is DTGVSQNPRHKITKRGQNVTFRCDPISEHNRLYWYRQTLGQGPEFLTYFQNEAQLEKSRLLSDRFSAERPKGSFSTLEIQRTEQGDSAMYLCASSPWTGENTEAFFGQGTRLTVV.

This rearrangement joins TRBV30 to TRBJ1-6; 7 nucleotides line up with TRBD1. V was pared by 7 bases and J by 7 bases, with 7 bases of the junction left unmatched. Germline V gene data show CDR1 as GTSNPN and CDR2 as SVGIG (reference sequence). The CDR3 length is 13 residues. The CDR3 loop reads CASADRLNSPLHF. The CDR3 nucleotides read TGTGCCTCCGCGGACAGGTTAAATTCACCCCTCCACTTT.

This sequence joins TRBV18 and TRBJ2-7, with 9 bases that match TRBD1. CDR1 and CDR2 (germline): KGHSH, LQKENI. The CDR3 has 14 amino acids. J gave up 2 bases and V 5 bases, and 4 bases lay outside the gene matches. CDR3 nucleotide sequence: TGTGCCAGCTCATCGGACAGGGGCACCTACGAGCAGTACTTC. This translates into CASSSDRGTYEQYF.

CDR3 in DNA: TGTGCCAGCAGCTTCGGGCCACCGGACAGTACGGGCGGCTACACCTTC. The encoded protein is CASSFGPPDSTGGYTF. The J gene is TRBJ1-2, the V gene TRBV7-9, with D perhaps TRBD1 (6 bases). V lost 3 bases and J 8 bases, leaving 22 bases between the germline ends. Germline loops: CDR1 SEHNR, CDR2 FQNEAQ (reference sequence). The length of the CDR3 is 16 residues.